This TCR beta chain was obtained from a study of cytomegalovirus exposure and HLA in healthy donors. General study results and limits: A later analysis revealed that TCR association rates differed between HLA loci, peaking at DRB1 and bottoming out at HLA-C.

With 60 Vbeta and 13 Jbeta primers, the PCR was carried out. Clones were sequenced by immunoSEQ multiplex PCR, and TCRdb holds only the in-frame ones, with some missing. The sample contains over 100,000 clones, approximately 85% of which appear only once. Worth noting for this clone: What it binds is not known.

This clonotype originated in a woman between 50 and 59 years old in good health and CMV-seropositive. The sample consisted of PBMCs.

The CDR3 DNA is TGTGCCAGCTCACCACGGGGACAGGTGACCTACGAGCAGTACTTC. This translates into CASSPRGQVTYEQYF. V is TRBV18 and J is TRBJ2-7, with 8 bases fitting TRBD1. With 1 base clipped from V and 2 bases from J, the junction kept 4 bases outside the gene matches. Germline V gene sequence: CDR1 KGHSH, CDR2 LQKENI. The CDR3 contains 15 residues. Full variable domain (outside the CDR3, taken from reference TRBV18 and TRBJ2-7): NAGVMQNPRHLVRRRGQEARLRCSPMKGHSHVYWYRQLPEEGLKFMVYLQKENIIDESGMPKERFSAEFPKEGPSILRIQQVVRGDSAAYFCASSPRGQVTYEQYFGPGTRLTVT.